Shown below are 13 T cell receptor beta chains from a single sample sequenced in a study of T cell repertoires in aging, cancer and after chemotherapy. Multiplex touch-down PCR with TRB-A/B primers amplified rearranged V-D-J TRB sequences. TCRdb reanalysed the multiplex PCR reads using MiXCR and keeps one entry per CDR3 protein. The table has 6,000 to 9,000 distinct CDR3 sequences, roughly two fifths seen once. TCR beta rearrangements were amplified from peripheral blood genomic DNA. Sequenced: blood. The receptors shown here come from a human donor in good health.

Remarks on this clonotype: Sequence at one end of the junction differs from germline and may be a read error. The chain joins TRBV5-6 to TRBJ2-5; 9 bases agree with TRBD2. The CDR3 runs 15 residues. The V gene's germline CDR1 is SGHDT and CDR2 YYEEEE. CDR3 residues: CASSDLSGGVETQYF. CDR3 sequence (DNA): TGCGCCAGCAGCGATCTTAGCGGGGGTGTGGAGACCCAGTACTTC.

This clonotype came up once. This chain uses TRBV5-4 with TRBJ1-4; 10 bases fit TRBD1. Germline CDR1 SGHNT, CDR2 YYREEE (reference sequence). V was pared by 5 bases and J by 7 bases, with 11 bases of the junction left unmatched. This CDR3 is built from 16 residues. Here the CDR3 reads CASRLAAGQGVEKLFF. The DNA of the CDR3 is TGTGCCAGCAGACTCGCCGCCGGACAGGGGGTTGAAAAACTGTTTTTT.

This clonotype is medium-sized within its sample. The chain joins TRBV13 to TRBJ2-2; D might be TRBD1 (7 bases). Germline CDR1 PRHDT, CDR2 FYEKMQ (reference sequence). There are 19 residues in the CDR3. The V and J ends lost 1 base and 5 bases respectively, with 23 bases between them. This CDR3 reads CASSLEYGGGLALTGELFF. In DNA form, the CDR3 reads TGTGCCAGCAGCTTAGAATATGGAGGGGGCCTTGCTTTGACCGGGGAGCTGTTTTTT.

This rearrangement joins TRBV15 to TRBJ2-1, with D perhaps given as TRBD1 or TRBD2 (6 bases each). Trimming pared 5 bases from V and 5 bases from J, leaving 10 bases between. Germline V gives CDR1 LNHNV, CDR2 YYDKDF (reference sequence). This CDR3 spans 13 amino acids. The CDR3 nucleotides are TGTGCCACCAGCGGGGGGCCAAACAATGAGCAGTTCTTC. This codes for CATSGGPNNEQFF.

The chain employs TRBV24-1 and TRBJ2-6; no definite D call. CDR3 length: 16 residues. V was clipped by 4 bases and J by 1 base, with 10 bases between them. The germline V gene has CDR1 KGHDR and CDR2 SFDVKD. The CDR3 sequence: CATSDRRLSGANVLTF. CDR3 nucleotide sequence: TGTGCCACCAGTGACCGACGGCTGTCTGGGGCCAACGTCCTGACTTTC.

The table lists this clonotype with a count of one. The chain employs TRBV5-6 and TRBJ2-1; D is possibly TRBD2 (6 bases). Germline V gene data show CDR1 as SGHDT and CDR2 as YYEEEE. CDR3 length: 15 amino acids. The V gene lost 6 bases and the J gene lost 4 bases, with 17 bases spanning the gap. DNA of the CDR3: TGTGCCAGCAACATAGGCGAGGAGGGATACAATGAGCAGTTCTTC. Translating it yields CASNIGEEGYNEQFF.

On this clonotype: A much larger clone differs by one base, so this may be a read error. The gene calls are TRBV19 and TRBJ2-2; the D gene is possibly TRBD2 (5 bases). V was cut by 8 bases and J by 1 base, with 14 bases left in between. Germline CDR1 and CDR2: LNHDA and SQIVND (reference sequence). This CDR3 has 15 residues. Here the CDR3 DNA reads TGTGCCAGTCAAATGGACTCGGGGAACACCGGGGAGCTGTTTTTT. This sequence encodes CASQMDSGNTGELFF.

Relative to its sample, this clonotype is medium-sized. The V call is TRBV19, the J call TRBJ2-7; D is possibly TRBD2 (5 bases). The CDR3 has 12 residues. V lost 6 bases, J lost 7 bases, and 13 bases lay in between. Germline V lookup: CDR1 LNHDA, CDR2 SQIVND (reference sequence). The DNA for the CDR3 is TGTGCCAGTAGCCCCCTTGAGGGTGAGCAGTACTTC. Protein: CASSPLEGEQYF.

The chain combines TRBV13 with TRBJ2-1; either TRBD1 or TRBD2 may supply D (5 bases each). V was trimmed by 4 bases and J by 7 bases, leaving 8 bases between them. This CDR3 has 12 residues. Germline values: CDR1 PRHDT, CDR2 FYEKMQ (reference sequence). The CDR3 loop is CASSSGPNEQFF. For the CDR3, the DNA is TGTGCCAGCAGCTCGGGACCGAATGAGCAGTTCTTC.

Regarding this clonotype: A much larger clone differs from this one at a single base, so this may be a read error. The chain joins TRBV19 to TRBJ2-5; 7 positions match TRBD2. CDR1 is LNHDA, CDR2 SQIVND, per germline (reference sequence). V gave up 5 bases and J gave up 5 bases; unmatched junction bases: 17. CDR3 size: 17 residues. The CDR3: CASSPRLARLSKETQYF. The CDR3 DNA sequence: TGTGCCAGTAGTCCGCGACTAGCCCGTCTTTCTAAGGAGACCCAGTACTTC.

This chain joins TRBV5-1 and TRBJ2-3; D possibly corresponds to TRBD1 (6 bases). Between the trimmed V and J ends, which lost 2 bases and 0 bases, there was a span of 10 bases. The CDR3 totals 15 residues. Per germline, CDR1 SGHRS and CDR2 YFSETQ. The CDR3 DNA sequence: TGCGCCAGCAGCTTCCGGGACACCAGCACAGATACGCAGTATTTT. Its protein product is CASSFRDTSTDTQYF.

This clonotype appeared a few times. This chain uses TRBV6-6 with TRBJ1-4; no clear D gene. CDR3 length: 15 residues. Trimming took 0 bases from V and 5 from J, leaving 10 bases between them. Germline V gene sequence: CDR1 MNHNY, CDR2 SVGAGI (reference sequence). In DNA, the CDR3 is TGTGCCAGCAGTTACTCGGGCCGCCCCAATGAAAAACTGTTTTTT. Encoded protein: CASSYSGRPNEKLFF.

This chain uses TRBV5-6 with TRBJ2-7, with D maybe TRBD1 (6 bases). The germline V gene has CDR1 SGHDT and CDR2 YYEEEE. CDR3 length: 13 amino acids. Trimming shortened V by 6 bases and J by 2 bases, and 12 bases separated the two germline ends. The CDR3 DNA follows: TGTGCCAGCACCTCGGACAGCACCTACGAGCAGTACTTC. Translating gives CASTSDSTYEQYF.